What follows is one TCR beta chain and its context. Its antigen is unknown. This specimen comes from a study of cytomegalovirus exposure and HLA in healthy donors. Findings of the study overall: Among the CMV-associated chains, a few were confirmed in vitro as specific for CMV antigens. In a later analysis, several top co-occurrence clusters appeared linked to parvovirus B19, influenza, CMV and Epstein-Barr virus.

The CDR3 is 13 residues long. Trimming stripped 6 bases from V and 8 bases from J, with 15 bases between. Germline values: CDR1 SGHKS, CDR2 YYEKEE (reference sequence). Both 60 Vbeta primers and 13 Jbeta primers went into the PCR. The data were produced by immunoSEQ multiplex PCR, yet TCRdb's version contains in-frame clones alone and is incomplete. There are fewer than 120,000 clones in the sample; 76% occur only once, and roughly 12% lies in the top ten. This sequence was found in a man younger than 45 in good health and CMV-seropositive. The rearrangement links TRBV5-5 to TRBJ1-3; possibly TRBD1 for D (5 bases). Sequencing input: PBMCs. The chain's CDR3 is CASTSPGEDTIYF. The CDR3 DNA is TGTGCCAGCACCTCCCCGGGGGAGGACACCATATATTTT. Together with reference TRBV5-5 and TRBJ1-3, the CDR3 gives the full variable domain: DAGVTQSPTHLIKTRGQQVTLRCSPISGHKSVSWYQQVLGQGPQFIFQYYEKEERGRGNFPDRFSARQFPNYSSELNVNALLLGDSALYLCASTSPGEDTIYFGEGSWLTVV.